These 15 T cell receptor beta chains were sequenced from one sample in a study of blood T cell repertoires in COVID-19. Clones were read by immunoSEQ multiplex PCR, and TCRdb kept only the in-frame ones, dropping some. The data show 200,000 to 250,000 clones, with approximately 89% seen just once and about 3.5% held by the top ten. The sequenced material came from PBMCs or T cells enriched from blood (not recorded which). Receptor source: a woman in her 30s who had been exposed to COVID-19.

CDR3 bases: TGCAGCGTTCGACAGGGGGCCCTGTTTTTT. This encodes CSVRQGALFF. This chain uses TRBV29-1 with TRBJ1-4; TRBD1 matches 10 bases. From germline, CDR1 is SQVTM and CDR2 ANQGSEA. V shed 5 bases, J shed 14 bases, and the junction held 2 bases outside the gene matches. The CDR3 contains 10 residues.

V and J are TRBV4-1 and TRBJ2-7, with 9 nucleotides matching TRBD1. CDR1 is MGHRA and CDR2 is YSYEKL in the germline V gene. The CDR3 is made up of 15 amino acids. After removal of 1 base from V and 6 bases from J, the junction contained 7 bases not matched to a gene. The DNA for the CDR3 is TGCGCCAGCAGCCAAGGGGTACAGGGGGCCTCCGAGCAGTACTTC. This encodes CASSQGVQGASEQYF.

The chain recombines TRBV20-1 with TRBJ2-7; 10 nucleotides agree with TRBD2. CDR1 DFQATT and CDR2 SNEGSKA come from the germline V gene (reference sequence). The CDR3 has 15 residues. With V trimmed by 3 bases and J by 0 bases, 5 bases remained unmatched. The CDR3, as DNA: TGCAGTGCTAGTTCCCTAGCGGGGGACTCCTACGAGCAGTACTTC. It yields the protein CSASSLAGDSYEQYF.

The chain has TRBV14 and TRBJ1-1, with TRBD1 matching 7 bases. The CDR3 runs to 15 residues. Germline CDR1 and CDR2: SGHDN and FVKESK. V lost 4 bases to trimming and J lost 0 bases; unmatched junction nucleotides: 5. The CDR3 here is CASSPLTGVNTEAFF. CDR3 sequence (DNA): TGTGCCAGCAGCCCCCTTACAGGGGTGAACACTGAAGCTTTCTTT.

This chain uses TRBV11-2 with TRBJ2-2; tentatively, D is TRBD2 (5 bases). V lost 5 bases to trimming and J lost 4 bases, with 17 bases between them. Germline assignment: CDR1 SGHAT and CDR2 FQNNGV. The CDR3 extends over 16 amino acids. CDR3 in DNA: TGTGCCAGCAGCGCAGACGGCGGGCGAGGCACCGGGGAGCTGTTTTTT. Amino acid sequence: CASSADGGRGTGELFF.

V gene TRBV21-1 combines with J gene TRBJ2-7; the table's D call of TRBD2 was not tested on the DNA. TRBV21-1 is annotated as a pseudogene. CDR3 length: 18 residues. The DNA of the CDR3 is TGTGCCAGCAGCAAGGGACTAGCGGGACTAAGTCTTTCCTACGAGCAGTACTTC. The encoded protein is CASSKGLAGLSLSYEQYF.

The rearrangement joins TRBV29-1 to TRBJ2-1; unclear D gene. The CDR3 is made up of 13 amino acids. Germline V gives CDR1 SQVTM, CDR2 ANQGSEA. With 5 bases removed from V and 4 bases from J, the gap between germline ends came to 12 bases. CDR3 nucleotide sequence: TGCAGCGTTAGTATAATAACTTACAATGAGCAGTTCTTC. As protein: CSVSIITYNEQFF.

V usage is TRBV19 and J usage is TRBJ2-7; 11 bases are a match to TRBD1. Germline V lookup: CDR1 LNHDA, CDR2 SQIVND (reference sequence). The CDR3 spans 15 residues. V shed 4 bases, J shed 4 bases, and the junction held 6 bases outside the gene matches. The CDR3 loop reads CASSRGTGGRYEQYF. Here the CDR3 DNA reads TGTGCCAGTAGTAGAGGGACAGGGGGTCGTTACGAGCAGTACTTC. Drawing the rest from reference TRBV19 and TRBJ2-7, the complete variable domain is DGGITQSPKYLFRKEGQNVTLSCEQNLNHDAMYWYRQDPGQGLRLIYYSQIVNDFQKGDIAEGYSVSREKKESFPLTVTSAQKNPTAFYLCASSRGTGGRYEQYFGPGTRLTVT.

This CDR3 is CASSPRVGANVLTF. CDR3 in DNA: TGTGCCAGCAGTCCCCGGGTAGGGGCCAACGTCCTGACTTTC. The rearrangement joins TRBV6-5 to TRBJ2-6; D gene uncertain. The CDR3 runs to 14 residues. Germline CDR1 and CDR2: MNHEY and SVGAGI. V gave up 5 bases and J gave up 4 bases, with 9 bases separating them.

The rearrangement uses TRBV27 and TRBJ1-2; possible D gene TRBD1, 5 bases. The CDR3 consists of 14 residues. In germline, CDR1 is MNHEY, CDR2 SMNVEV (reference sequence). V lost 2 bases, J lost 5 bases, and 12 bases lay in between. CDR3 in amino acids: CASSLTRGSYGYTF. CDR3 sequence (DNA): TGTGCCAGCAGTTTAACAAGGGGATCGTATGGCTACACCTTC.

The chain combines TRBV28 with TRBJ2-7, with D maybe TRBD2 (7 bases). This CDR3 contains 14 residues. The ends were cut back, 6 bases at V and 2 bases at J, with 14 bases in the middle. CDR1 and CDR2 from the germline V gene are MDHEN and SYDVKM. The CDR3: CASSEGDYPYEQYF. The CDR3 DNA reads TGTGCCAGCAGCGAGGGGGACTATCCCTACGAGCAGTACTTC. The whole variable domain, filled in from reference TRBV28 and TRBJ2-7, reads DVKVTQSSRYLVKRTGEKVFLECVQDMDHENMFWYRQDPGLGLRLIYFSYDVKMKEKGDIPEGYSVSREKKERFSLILESASTNQTSMYLCASSEGDYPYEQYFGPGTRLTVT.

The chain has TRBV5-1 and TRBJ2-4; TRBD1 matches at 7 bases. The CDR3 length is 16 residues. CDR1 and CDR2 from the germline V gene are SGHRS and YFSETQ. The V segment lost 0 bases and the J segment 0 bases; nucleotides outside the gene matches: 3. CDR3 sequence: CASSLGGGPAKNIQYF. The CDR3 nucleotides are TGCGCCAGCAGCTTGGGAGGGGGCCCAGCCAAAAACATTCAGTACTTC.

V is TRBV19 and J is TRBJ2-3; 9 bases are a match to TRBD2. The germline V gene encodes CDR1 LNHDA and CDR2 SQIVND (reference sequence). The CDR3 runs to 17 residues. V was clipped by 2 bases and J by 4 bases; unmatched bases: 10. The CDR3 DNA follows: TGTGCCAGTAGTATACGAAGCGGGAGGATGAGAGCAGATACGCAGTATTTT. As protein: CASSIRSGRMRADTQYF. Full variable domain (missing parts from reference TRBV19 and TRBJ2-3): DGGITQSPKYLFRKEGQNVTLSCEQNLNHDAMYWYRQDPGQGLRLIYYSQIVNDFQKGDIAEGYSVSREKKESFPLTVTSAQKNPTAFYLCASSIRSGRMRADTQYFGPGTRLTVL.

Only one count was recorded for this clone. The V gene is TRBV19, the J gene TRBJ1-1; 7 nucleotides line up with TRBD1. CDR1 LNHDA and CDR2 SQIVND come from the germline V gene (reference sequence). V dropped 6 bases and J dropped 4; count of bases not matched to a gene: 8. CDR3 length: 14 amino acids. The CDR3 DNA sequence: TGTGCCAGTAGCGAGGGGGCAGGGGGCACTGAAGCTTTCTTT. It is translated as CASSEGAGGTEAFF.

This chain links TRBV10-2 with TRBJ2-7; TRBD1 aligns across 9 bases. The CDR3 runs 15 residues. Germline V lookup: CDR1 WSHSY, CDR2 SAAADI. The J segment lost 7 bases and the V segment lost 0 bases, leaving 7 bases of the junction unmatched. Written as DNA, the CDR3 is TGCGCCAGCAGTGAGTCCGGAGGGACAGGGAATGAGCAGTACTTC. Its translation: CASSESGGTGNEQYF.